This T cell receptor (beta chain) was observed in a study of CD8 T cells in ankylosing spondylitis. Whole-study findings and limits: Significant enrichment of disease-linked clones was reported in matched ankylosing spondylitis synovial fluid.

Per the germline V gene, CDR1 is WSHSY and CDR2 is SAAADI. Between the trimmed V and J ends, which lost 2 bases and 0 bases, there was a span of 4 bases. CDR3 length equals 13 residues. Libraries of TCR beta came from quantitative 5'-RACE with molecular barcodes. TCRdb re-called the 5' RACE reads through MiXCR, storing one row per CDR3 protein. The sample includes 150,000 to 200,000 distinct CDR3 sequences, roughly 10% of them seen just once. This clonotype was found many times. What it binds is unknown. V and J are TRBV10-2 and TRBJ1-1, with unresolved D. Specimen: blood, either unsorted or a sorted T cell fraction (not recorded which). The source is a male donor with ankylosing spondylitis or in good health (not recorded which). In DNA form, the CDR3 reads TGCGCCAGCAGTGAGACGGTGAACACTGAAGCTTTCTTT. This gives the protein CASSETVNTEAFF.